Below, 23 T cell receptor beta chains from the same sample are listed, as sequenced in a study of blood T cell repertoires in COVID-19. Sequenced by immunoSEQ multiplex PCR; TCRdb stores in-frame clones only, minus some. The data contain tens of thousands of clones, around nine tenths of them singletons. Specimen: peripheral blood. These TCRs come from a woman aged 70-85 years with acute or convalescent COVID-19.

This clone was seen more than once but under ten times. The chain uses TRBV5-1 and TRBJ1-2, with 8 positions matching TRBD1. This CDR3 comprises 13 residues. The V gene end was trimmed by 3 bases and the J gene end by 7 bases; junction bases not matched to a gene: 5. Per germline, CDR1 SGHRS and CDR2 YFSETQ. CDR3 bases: TGCGCCAGCAGCTCGACAGGGGAGGGTGGCTACACCTTC. This gives the protein CASSSTGEGGYTF.

This clone was observed once. This rearrangement joins TRBV28 to TRBJ1-2; maybe TRBD1 (6 bases). The germline CDR1 and CDR2 sequences are MDHEN and SYDVKM. This CDR3 is built from 14 residues. The V gene lost 5 bases and the J gene lost 4 bases, with 14 bases spanning the gap. This CDR3 is CASSPLRTAYGYTF. In DNA, the CDR3 is TGTGCCAGCAGTCCACTCAGGACAGCCTATGGCTACACCTTC.

The V call is TRBV7-2, the J call TRBJ2-6; 8 bases fit TRBD2. The CDR3 is 17 residues long. V was pared by 5 bases and J by 4 bases, with 10 bases of the junction left unmatched. Germline assignment: CDR1 SGHTA and CDR2 FQGNSA. The CDR3 bases are TGTGCCAGCAGCCTCTCCTTCGGGGGGGCGGGGGCCAACGTCCTGACTTTC. Translating gives CASSLSFGGAGANVLTF.

This chain connects TRBV24-1 to TRBJ2-7; 7 bases map to TRBD1. The CDR3 loop spans 13 amino acids. Germline values: CDR1 KGHDR, CDR2 SFDVKD. The V gene end was trimmed by 7 bases and the J gene end by 3 bases; junction bases not matched to a gene: 5. CDR3 residues: CATSRDSYYEQYF. CDR3 DNA: TGTGCCACCAGCCGGGACAGTTACTACGAGCAGTACTTC.

This CDR3 is CASSFFPLPGYEQYV. The DNA for the CDR3 is TGTGCCAGCAGTTTTTTCCCACTTCCAGGCTACGAGCAGTACGTC. The chain joins TRBV28 to TRBJ2-7, with D uncertain. The length of the CDR3 is 15 residues. In germline, CDR1 is MDHEN, CDR2 SYDVKM. Trimming took 3 bases from V and 3 from J, leaving 15 bases between them.

The J gene is TRBJ1-5, the V gene TRBV27; 10 bases are shared with TRBD1. The CDR3 runs 16 residues. Trimming at V came to 5 bases and at J to 6 bases, leaving 10 bases not matched to a gene. Germline CDR1 reads MNHEY; CDR2 reads SMNVEV (reference sequence). The CDR3 is CASSQTRDRGLQPQHF. The CDR3 DNA reads TGTGCCAGCAGTCAAACAAGAGACAGGGGGCTTCAGCCCCAGCATTTT.

The V and J genes are TRBV5-1 and TRBJ1-1, with no clear D. Germline V gene lookup returns CDR1 SGHRS and CDR2 YFSETQ. Trimming cost V 4 bases and J 3 bases, with 10 bases left between them. CDR3 size: 13 residues. DNA of the CDR3: TGCGCCAGCAGCCCCCCCCGGGACACTGAAGCTTTCTTT. It is translated as CASSPPRDTEAFF.

The V call is TRBV11-3, the J call TRBJ1-1; D is perhaps TRBD1 (6 bases). Trimming removed 1 base from V and 1 base from J, with 7 bases in between. CDR1 and CDR2 (germline): SGHNT, YENEEA. The CDR3 is 14 residues long. DNA of the CDR3: TGTGCCAGCAGCTTAGGAGGGGGGAACACTGAAGCTTTCTTT. Translated, it gives CASSLGGGNTEAFF.

This sequence joins TRBV12-3 or TRBV12-4 and TRBJ2-1; D might be TRBD2 (5 bases). The CDR3 is 11 amino acids. V lost 2 bases to trimming and J lost 14 bases, with 10 bases between them. The CDR3 reads CASSLTPREFF. DNA of the CDR3: TGTGCCAGCAGTTTAACCCCGCGGGAGTTCTTC.

This rearrangement joins TRBV28 to TRBJ2-5; a possible D gene is TRBD2 (6 bases). V lost 2 bases, J lost 0 bases, and 7 bases lay in between. Germline CDR1 reads MDHEN; CDR2 reads SYDVKM. This CDR3 is built from 14 residues. The CDR3 protein is CASSLGGYQETQYF. The CDR3 DNA reads TGTGCCAGCAGTTTAGGAGGGTACCAAGAGACCCAGTACTTC.

This sequence joins TRBV21-1 and TRBJ1-5. TRBV21-1 is classified as a pseudogene. The CDR3 is 11 residues long. The CDR3 here is CAPVLPGPQHF. The CDR3 coding sequence is TGTGCCCCAGTTCTACCGGGGCCCCAGCATTTT.

In nucleotides, the CDR3 is TGTGCCAGCTCACCATCGCGGGGTGACGGGGAGCTGTTTTTT. Translation: CASSPSRGDGELFF. This chain joins TRBV18 and TRBJ2-2, with D tentatively TRBD2 (6 bases). Between the trimmed V and J ends, which lost 2 bases and 7 bases, there was a span of 11 bases. The CDR3 covers 14 residues. The germline V gene has CDR1 KGHSH and CDR2 LQKENI. Full variable domain (rest looked up from reference TRBV18 and TRBJ2-2): NAGVMQNPRHLVRRRGQEARLRCSPMKGHSHVYWYRQLPEEGLKFMVYLQKENIIDESGMPKERFSAEFPKEGPSILRIQQVVRGDSAAYFCASSPSRGDGELFFGEGSRLTVL.

This clone was picked up a small number of times. The chain is built from TRBV10-3 and TRBJ1-5; tentative D call: TRBD1 (5 bases). The V and J ends lost 0 bases and 2 bases respectively, with 5 bases between them. Germline CDR1 is ENHRY and CDR2 is SYGVKD. The CDR3 contains 14 residues. The CDR3 DNA is TGTGCCATCAGTGAGTCGACAGGCAATCAGCCCCAGCATTTT. Residues: CAISESTGNQPQHF.

The chain couples TRBV19 to TRBJ1-2; D possibly corresponds to TRBD1 (5 bases). The CDR3 is 13 residues long. Looked up from germline, CDR1 is LNHDA and CDR2 is SQIVND (reference sequence). V gave up 1 base and J gave up 5 bases, with 8 bases separating them. The CDR3 nucleotides are TGTGCCAGTAGTATAGGACAGATATATGGCTACACCTTC. Protein: CASSIGQIYGYTF.

The V call is TRBV5-1, the J call TRBJ2-7; TRBD2 aligns across 9 bases. Germline V lookup: CDR1 SGHRS, CDR2 YFSETQ. V gave up 0 bases and J gave up 6 bases; unmatched junction bases: 4. CDR3 length: 14 amino acids. The CDR3 nucleotides are TGCGCCAGCAGCTTGGCCGTAGCGGGAGCCGAGCAGTACTTC. Protein product: CASSLAVAGAEQYF.

This chain uses TRBV29-1 with TRBJ1-4, with D unresolved. The CDR3 contains 13 residues. Germline CDR1 reads SQVTM; CDR2 reads ANQGSEA. With 4 bases removed from V and 2 bases from J, the gap between germline ends came to 8 bases. DNA of the CDR3: TGCAGCGTTGCTGTGCAGACTAATGAAAAACTGTTTTTT. It yields the protein CSVAVQTNEKLFF.

The chain links TRBV28 to TRBJ1-2; 10 bases line up with TRBD1. V gave up 6 bases and J gave up 5 bases; unmatched junction bases: 15. This CDR3 contains 17 residues. Per the germline V gene, CDR1 is MDHEN and CDR2 is SYDVKM. CDR3 nucleotide sequence: TGTGCCAGCAGGGAAACGGGACAGGGGATCCGGGCTTATGGCTACACCTTC. It yields the protein CASRETGQGIRAYGYTF.

J is TRBJ2-7 and V is TRBV7-8; D is perhaps TRBD2 (6 bases). Germline V CDR1 and CDR2: SGHVS, FQNEAQ. The CDR3 spans 15 residues. Trimming shortened V by 5 bases and J by 3 bases, and 17 bases separated the two germline ends. This CDR3 reads CASSRLEQTSYEQYF. As DNA, the CDR3 is TGTGCCAGCAGCCGACTTGAACAGACTAGCTACGAGCAGTACTTC.

With regard to this clone: Distinct nucleotide sequences in the sample also encode this CDR3. The chain employs TRBV10-2 and TRBJ1-1; perhaps TRBD1 as D (5 bases). V dropped 5 bases and J dropped 4 bases, with 11 bases sitting between them. This CDR3 has 13 residues. Per germline, CDR1 WSHSY and CDR2 SAAADI. DNA of the CDR3: TGCGCCAGCAGTACAACGGGGGGCACTGAAGCTTTCTTT. Protein sequence: CASSTTGGTEAFF.

The chain has TRBV18 and TRBJ2-5; D uncertain. Trimming took off 6 bases at V and 1 base at J, with 9 bases between the two ends. The CDR3 is 13 residues long. CDR1 is KGHSH, CDR2 LQKENI, per germline. The CDR3 loop reads CASSTTLQETQYF. Here the CDR3 DNA reads TGTGCCAGCTCGACGACTCTCCAAGAGACCCAGTACTTC.

The chain employs TRBV4-1 and TRBJ2-2; D perhaps matches TRBD2 (7 bases). Trimming removed 11 bases from V and 3 bases from J, with 22 bases in between. Germline lookup yields CDR1 MGHRA and CDR2 YSYEKL. CDR3 length: 16 residues. The CDR3 is CARRPGGGPDTGELFF. The DNA for the CDR3 is TGCGCCCGCCGCCCTGGGGGGGGGCCCGACACCGGGGAGCTGTTTTTT.

CDR3 coding DNA: TGTGCCATCAGTCCCGGACAGGGGAGGGACGAGCAGTACGTC. Translating it yields CAISPGQGRDEQYV. The V call is TRBV10-3, the J call TRBJ2-7, with 9 bases aligning to TRBD1. This CDR3 has 14 residues. Germline loops: CDR1 ENHRY, CDR2 SYGVKD. With 5 bases clipped from V and 5 bases from J, the junction kept 7 bases outside the gene matches.

The J gene is TRBJ2-3, the V gene TRBV5-1; D is possibly TRBD1 (6 bases). CDR3 length equals 15 residues. V lost 1 base and J 2 bases, leaving 11 bases between the germline ends. CDR1 and CDR2 from the germline V gene are SGHRS and YFSETQ. In DNA, the CDR3 is TGCGCCAGCAGCTTGCAGGGGTCCTACACAGATACGCAGTATTTT. Amino acids: CASSLQGSYTDTQYF.